These 5 T cell receptor beta chains originate from one sample sequenced in a study of blood T cell repertoires in COVID-19. Method: immunoSEQ multiplex PCR; TCRdb's copy keeps in-frame clones and lacks some. The sample has about 220,000 clones, about 80% seen once. What was sequenced was peripheral blood. The receptor set was obtained from a woman aged 60-75 years with acute or convalescent COVID-19.

The chain links TRBV12-3 or TRBV12-4 to TRBJ2-4, with D tentatively TRBD2 (5 bases). The CDR3 contains 12 residues. Trimming removed 5 bases from V and 7 bases from J, with 9 bases in between. The CDR3 loop reads CASSGGRNIQYF. The DNA for the CDR3 is TGTGCCAGCAGTGGCGGGCGGAACATTCAGTACTTC.

The rearrangement uses TRBV5-4 and TRBJ2-7, with TRBD1 identical over 9 bases. V shed 0 bases and J 0 bases; nucleotides not matched to a gene: 7. The V gene's germline CDR1 is SGHNT and CDR2 YYREEE (reference sequence). The CDR3 extends over 17 amino acids. The CDR3 DNA reads as TGTGCCAGCAGCTTGGCCCCGGGACAGGGACCCTCCTACGAGCAGTACTTC. As protein: CASSLAPGQGPSYEQYF.

The chain joins TRBV5-1 to TRBJ2-3, with 7 bases identical to TRBD1. CDR3 length: 14 residues. CDR1 is SGHRS, CDR2 YFSETQ, per germline. Unmatched junction bases numbered 2, after V lost 3 bases and J lost 1 base. The CDR3 sequence is CASSSGQGTDTQYF. The CDR3 region has the DNA TGCGCCAGCAGCTCAGGACAGGGCACAGATACGCAGTATTTT.

This rearrangement joins TRBV20-1 to TRBJ1-6; D perhaps matches TRBD1 (5 bases). V lost 3 bases and J lost 6, with 12 bases in between. Germline CDR1 is DFQATT and CDR2 is SNEGSKA (reference sequence). This CDR3 is built from 14 residues. The CDR3 bases are TGCAGTGCTAGTTTAACAGGTGGTAATTCACCCCTCCACTTT. Translating it yields CSASLTGGNSPLHF.

This chain joins TRBV19 and TRBJ2-1; D gene unclear. This CDR3 is 13 amino acids long. V lost 2 bases, J lost 10 bases, and 12 bases lay in between. Germline values: CDR1 LNHDA, CDR2 SQIVND (reference sequence). In DNA, the CDR3 is TGTGCCAGTAGTATATATGGCCGACAAGAGCAGTTCTTC. This translates into CASSIYGRQEQFF. Looking up the rest from reference TRBV19 and TRBJ2-1 gives the full variable domain: DGGITQSPKYLFRKEGQNVTLSCEQNLNHDAMYWYRQDPGQGLRLIYYSQIVNDFQKGDIAEGYSVSREKKESFPLTVTSAQKNPTAFYLCASSIYGRQEQFFGPGTRLTVL.